This T cell receptor beta chain was obtained from a study of blood T cell repertoires in COVID-19. As for the study in general: From the United States, Italy and Spain came samples of acute and convalescent COVID-19. Sources were T cells, B-cell-depleted T cells, or PBMCs; the material itself was cDNA or gDNA.

Germline assignment: CDR1 LNHDA and CDR2 SQIVND (reference sequence). This CDR3 spans 14 amino acids. The V gene end was trimmed by 3 bases and the J gene end by 4 bases; junction bases not matched to a gene: 0. Patients from Seattle were sampled longitudinally, starting during active infection. Comments on this clone: Other DNA sequences in this sample translate to the same CDR3.

The authors' processing: Reference gene primer amplification yielded estimated nucleated cell counts. The method was immunoSEQ multiplex PCR; TCRdb's version includes in-frame clones alone and lacks a portion of them. V and J calls and clone size are given by that table; D and trimming were obtained from the DNA. This sample has 220,000 or so clones; about 85% occur once, and the top ten carry roughly 10%. Sequencing was carried out using peripheral blood. The sequence was obtained from a woman between 50 and 59 years old with COVID-19, enrolled during active disease. The chain links TRBV19 to TRBJ1-5, with 10 nucleotides matching TRBD1. The CDR3 loop is CASSMGQGNQPQHF. In nucleotides, the CDR3 is TGTGCCAGTAGTATGGGACAGGGGAATCAGCCCCAGCATTTT.